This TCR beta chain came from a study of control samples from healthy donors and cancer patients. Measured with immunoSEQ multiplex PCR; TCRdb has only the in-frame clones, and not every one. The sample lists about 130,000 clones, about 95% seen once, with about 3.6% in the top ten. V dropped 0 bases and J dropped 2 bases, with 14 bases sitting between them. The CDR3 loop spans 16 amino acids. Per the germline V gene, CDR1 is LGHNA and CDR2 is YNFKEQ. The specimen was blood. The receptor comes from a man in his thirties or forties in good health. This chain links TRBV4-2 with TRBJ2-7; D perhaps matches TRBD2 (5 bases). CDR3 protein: CASSQDLDWGAYEQYF. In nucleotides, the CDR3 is TGTGCCAGCAGCCAAGATCTAGACTGGGGAGCCTACGAGCAGTACTTC.